This TCR beta chain is from a study of graft-versus-host responses after intestinal transplantation. Study as a whole: Uniformly, recipients were administered anti-thymocyte globulin induction with subsequent tacrolimus and steroids for roughly three years.

Study-wide results and caveats: The authors found GvH clones in recipient marrow, some appearing first in ileum or blood.

Germline V gives CDR1 MNHEY, CDR2 SMNVEV (reference sequence). The CDR3 is 15 residues long. With 4 bases clipped from V and 6 bases from J, the junction kept 3 bases outside the gene matches. Concerning this clone itself: The antigen is undetermined.

TCRdb's table, derived via immunoSEQ multiplex PCR, lists solely in-frame clones and lacks some. The data contain tens of thousands of clones, more than 90% of them singletons. This chain joins TRBV27 and TRBJ1-6, with TRBD1 matching over 10 bases. The source of this sequence is a human donor who received an intestinal transplant. The starting material was unstimulated CD4+ T cells sorted from spleen or lymph node cells, obtained before intestinal transplant. CDR3 in amino acids: CASSSRTGGNSPLHF. The CDR3 DNA follows: TGTGCCAGCAGTTCCCGGACAGGGGGTAATTCACCCCTCCACTTT.